The entry that follows covers one T cell receptor beta chain sequence. Its cognate antigen has yet to be identified. There are no base qualities to consult, and no much larger clone falls within one base. The sample is drawn from a study of response to subunit inactivated influenza vaccine (dated by TCRdb to 2016 to 2019). Study-level background: The study used deep quantitative T cell receptor repertoire profiling to track responses to a trivalent subunit inactivated influenza vaccine.

Looking up the germline V gene (reference sequence) yields CDR1 DFQATT and CDR2 SNEGSKA. The CDR3, from cysteine to phenylalanine, totals 14 residues. Only the CDR3 DNA stays, 42 bases, in frame from base 1. Trimming takes 4 bases off V and 4 bases off J; junction bases not matched to a gene: 9. What the study reported, not specific to this receptor: The authors suggested that each seasonal influenza vaccination may recruit only a limited number of new T cells.

Libraries were constructed by RT-PCR. TCRdb lists the instrument as Illumina HiSeq 2500. TCRdb cleaned the public reads at Q25 with fastp, built clones with MiXCR and kept in-frame beta chains. Entries that share a CDR3 protein sequence are merged under the most common genes and DNA. The table for this sample lists under 550,000 distinct CDR3 sequences; approximately 7.6% of them were counted only once. The biggest ten clones account for 10% to 15% of the sample. This sample comprised PBMCs from blood, obtained about 24 months after vaccination. The receptor chain draws on TRBV20-1 and TRBJ2-5; 7 junctional bases match TRBD2. The sequence was collected from a man between 50 and 69 years old who received an inactivated influenza vaccine. Donor details come from another sample of the same person, matched by shared clones. Here the CDR3 is given as CSATSGGVRETQYF. The DNA reads as follows: TGCAGTGCTACCTCTGGGGGGGTTCGAGAGACCCAGTACTTC.